These 28 T cell receptor beta chains came from one sample sequenced in a study of blood T cells in healthy people across ages. A sample-barcoded 5' primer and a J-beta primer mix were used in a second PCR of roughly 6 to 11 cycles. MiXCR, run by TCRdb on the 5' RACE reads, gives a single entry per CDR3 protein. Here the sample spans 1.4 million to 1.5 million distinct CDR3 sequences, about 43% being singletons. The sequencing sample was made of blood. The receptors originated from a woman aged 18 to 35 in good health.

Only a few counts were recorded for this clonotype. The rearrangement links TRBV20-1 to TRBJ2-7; 7 bases are shared with TRBD2. The germline V gene has CDR1 DFQATT and CDR2 SNEGSKA (reference sequence). V lost 6 bases, J lost 0 bases, and 5 bases stayed unmatched. The CDR3 is 13 amino acids. The chain's CDR3 is CSAQPSGSYEQYF. Written as DNA, the CDR3 is TGCAGTGCACAACCTAGCGGCTCCTACGAGCAGTACTTC.

This clonotype has just a few counts. V and J are TRBV5-5 and TRBJ2-1; D possibly corresponds to TRBD2 (5 bases). From germline, CDR1 is SGHKS and CDR2 YYEKEE (reference sequence). This CDR3 is 19 amino acids long. The germline V and J ends were trimmed by 0 bases and 2 bases, with 21 bases remaining between them. Here the CDR3 reads CASSLAGSASVRTYNEQFF. The CDR3, as DNA: TGTGCCAGCAGCTTGGCAGGTAGCGCCTCGGTCCGGACCTACAATGAGCAGTTCTTC.

This chain connects TRBV7-9 to TRBJ2-3; D gene ambiguous. Trimming removed 3 bases from V and 0 bases from J, with 10 bases in between. Per the germline V gene, CDR1 is SEHNR and CDR2 is FQNEAQ (reference sequence). CDR3 length equals 15 residues. The CDR3 region is CASSFGAESTDTQYF. The DNA for the CDR3 is TGTGCCAGCAGCTTTGGCGCGGAAAGCACAGATACGCAGTATTTT.

This clonotype came up a few times. The genes are TRBV5-1 and TRBJ2-7, with D possibly matching TRBD1 (5 bases). Germline CDR1 is SGHRS and CDR2 is YFSETQ. V gave up 3 bases and J gave up 1 base, with 14 bases separating them. The CDR3 length is 15 residues. The CDR3 protein is CASSSSQGISYEQYF. CDR3 DNA: TGCGCCAGCAGCTCCTCCCAGGGTATTTCCTACGAGCAGTACTTC.

The chain has TRBV3-1 and TRBJ1-5; 9 bases are shared with TRBD1. V lost 5 bases and J lost 9; bases outside the gene matches: 5. The CDR3 covers 13 residues. From germline, CDR1 is LGHDT and CDR2 YNNKEL (reference sequence). For the CDR3, the DNA is TGTGCCAGCAGCACGACAGGGGGAACGCCCCAGCATTTT. This codes for CASSTTGGTPQHF. Supplemented by reference TRBV3-1 and TRBJ1-5, the full variable domain reads DTAVSQTPKYLVTQMGNDKSIKCEQNLGHDTMYWYKQDSKKFLKIMFSYNNKELIINETVPNRFSPKSPDKAHLNLHINSLELGDSAVYFCASSTTGGTPQHFGDGTRLSIL.

V is TRBV5-1 and J is TRBJ2-5; 7 bases are shared with TRBD2. Germline V gives CDR1 SGHRS, CDR2 YFSETQ. The CDR3 spans 14 residues. V was clipped by 6 bases and J by 1 base; unmatched bases: 6. CDR3 sequence: CASMISGAQETQYF. CDR3 nucleotides: TGCGCCAGCATGATCAGCGGGGCCCAAGAGACCCAGTACTTC.

V gene TRBV4-1 combines with J gene TRBJ2-3; D might be TRBD2 (5 bases). V dropped 1 base and J dropped 4 bases, with 12 bases sitting between them. Germline CDR1 is MGHRA and CDR2 is YSYEKL. This CDR3 is built from 15 residues. The CDR3 DNA reads TGCGCCAGCAGCCAAGTACCTAGCAGTGCAGATACGCAGTATTTT. Its translation: CASSQVPSSADTQYF.

This clonotype was seen at least ten times. This chain uses TRBV12-3 or TRBV12-4 with TRBJ2-3; D remains ambiguous. Trimming pared 3 bases from V and 1 base from J, leaving 5 bases between. The CDR3 has 13 amino acids. The CDR3 is CASSFVGTDTQYF. The CDR3 region has the DNA TGTGCCAGCAGTTTTGTAGGCACAGATACGCAGTATTTT.

The V call is TRBV6-1, the J call TRBJ2-3; 8 positions agree with TRBD2. The V gene end was trimmed by 2 bases and the J gene end by 4 bases; junction bases not matched to a gene: 8. The V gene's germline CDR1 is MNHNS and CDR2 SASEGT. This CDR3 has 16 amino acids. The CDR3 nucleotides are TGTGCCAGCAGTGAACAAAGGCGGGGGGAAGCAGATACGCAGTATTTT. This codes for CASSEQRRGEADTQYF.

V is TRBV20-1 and J is TRBJ1-2; 9 nucleotides align to TRBD1. From germline, CDR1 is DFQATT and CDR2 SNEGSKA (reference sequence). The V segment lost 2 bases and the J segment 2 bases; nucleotides outside the gene matches: 6. The CDR3 consists of 15 residues. In nucleotides, the CDR3 is TGCAGTGCTAGAACAATTGGGACAGGGAACTATGGCTACACCTTC. This codes for CSARTIGTGNYGYTF.

This clonotype was detected once. The genes are TRBV5-1 and TRBJ1-3; no clear D. The germline V and J ends were trimmed by 5 bases and 0 bases, with 12 bases remaining between them. CDR3 length equals 15 residues. The germline gives CDR1 SGHRS, CDR2 YFSETQ. This CDR3 reads CASSSEDYSGNTIYF. Here the CDR3 DNA reads TGCGCCAGCAGTTCTGAGGACTACTCTGGAAACACCATATATTTT.

The CDR3 nucleotides are TGTGCCAGCAGTGAACTCGGGACTAGAGGGACCGGGGAGCTGTTTTTT. Its translation is CASSELGTRGTGELFF. The rearrangement joins TRBV2 to TRBJ2-2; 8 nucleotides line up with TRBD2. Germline V gives CDR1 SNHLY, CDR2 FYNNEI. This CDR3 contains 16 residues. Trimming at V came to 2 bases and at J to 5 bases, leaving 7 bases not matched to a gene.

The CDR3 loop reads CASKASGVMGYTF. The CDR3 DNA sequence: TGTGCCAGCAAGGCCTCGGGGGTTATGGGCTACACCTTC. The V call is TRBV6-5, the J call TRBJ1-2, with D perhaps TRBD1 (5 bases). Germline assignment: CDR1 MNHEY and CDR2 SVGAGI. This CDR3 comprises 13 residues. V was clipped by 7 bases and J by 8 bases, with 17 bases between them.

J is TRBJ2-7 and V is TRBV28; D is uncertain. The end of the DNA fits TRBJ2-5 better, so the J call may be wrong. CDR3 length: 12 amino acids. Germline assignment: CDR1 MDHEN and CDR2 SYDVKM. CDR3 DNA: TGTGCCAGCACCAATTTGTTGGAGACCCAGTACTTC. Translated, it gives CASTNLLETQYF.

This chain joins TRBV3-1 and TRBJ2-5, with D hard to call. The V end was cut by 3 bases, the J end by 11 bases, with 13 bases between. The CDR3 runs to 12 residues. The germline V gene has CDR1 LGHDT and CDR2 YNNKEL (reference sequence). This CDR3 is CASSQPPGRQYF. The CDR3 DNA is TGTGCCAGCAGCCAGCCCCCCGGCAGGCAGTACTTC.

To note about this clonotype: The junction shows a germline mismatch at one end, possibly a read error. The chain links TRBV5-1 to TRBJ1-1; D ambiguous. The V gene's germline CDR1 is SGHRS and CDR2 YFSETQ. The CDR3 sequence is 15 residues long. In DNA form, the CDR3 reads TGCGCCAGCAGCTTGGAACCAGAAATTAACACTGAAGTTTTCTTT. It is translated as CASSLEPEINTEVFF.

This clonotype occurred a few times. CDR3 region: CSVQAGVGNEQFF. The CDR3 region has the DNA TGCAGCGTTCAGGCCGGCGTGGGAAATGAGCAGTTCTTC. The chain couples TRBV29-1 to TRBJ2-1, with D uncertain. V dropped 5 bases and J dropped 7 bases, with 15 bases sitting between them. Germline CDR1 SQVTM, CDR2 ANQGSEA. This CDR3 has 13 amino acids.

This clonotype was counted many times. The chain employs TRBV29-1 and TRBJ2-7; 13 bases align to TRBD2. The germline V gene encodes CDR1 SQVTM and CDR2 ANQGSEA. This CDR3 is 13 amino acids long. Trimming removed 6 bases from V and 3 bases from J; junction bases left unmatched: 2. CDR3 sequence (DNA): TGCAGCGTAAGGACTAGCGGGAGCTACGAGCAGTACTTC. Translation: CSVRTSGSYEQYF.

This clonotype was seen a few times. The J gene is TRBJ2-7, the V gene TRBV3-1, with D perhaps TRBD2 (5 bases). The CDR3 spans 13 residues. The V and J ends lost 1 base and 6 bases respectively, with 10 bases between them. Germline V gene lookup returns CDR1 LGHDT and CDR2 YNNKEL (reference sequence). CDR3 amino acids: CASSQGIGGEQYF. The CDR3 region has the DNA TGTGCCAGCAGCCAAGGGATAGGAGGCGAGCAGTACTTC.

This sequence joins TRBV28 and TRBJ1-2, with D perhaps matching TRBD1 (5 bases). V was clipped by 5 bases and J by 10 bases, with 17 bases between them. CDR3 length: 13 residues. Per germline, CDR1 MDHEN and CDR2 SYDVKM. The CDR3 nucleotides read TGTGCCAGCAGTATTTCAAGCAGGGTGGACTACACCTTC. Translated: CASSISSRVDYTF.

The rearrangement uses TRBV12-3 or TRBV12-4 and TRBJ2-3; the D gene could be TRBD1 or TRBD2 (6 bases each). V lost 10 bases and J lost 2, with 22 bases in between. The CDR3 totals 16 residues. CDR3 bases: TGTGCCACTGGACTCGCTGGGGGGCCTTACACAGATACGCAGTATTTT. This translates into CATGLAGGPYTDTQYF.

This clonotype was seen at least ten times. The CDR3 coding sequence is TGTGCCATCAGTGAGTCGACGGTGGCGGGTGAGCAGTTCTTC. It is translated as CAISESTVAGEQFF. The chain combines TRBV10-3 with TRBJ2-1; TRBD2 might be the D (5 bases). The CDR3 is made up of 14 amino acids. The V end was cut by 0 bases, the J end by 9 bases, with 12 bases between. Germline V gene sequence: CDR1 ENHRY, CDR2 SYGVKD.

The chain uses TRBV5-1 and TRBJ1-6; the match to TRBD1 covers 8 bases. J was trimmed by 4 bases and V by 3 bases; bases with no gene match: 12. Germline V gene sequence: CDR1 SGHRS, CDR2 YFSETQ. This CDR3 has 18 amino acids. The CDR3 protein is CASSSQPGGAKYNSPLHF. The CDR3 DNA sequence: TGCGCCAGCAGCTCTCAACCAGGGGGCGCGAAGTATAATTCACCCCTCCACTTT.

This clonotype appeared a few times. The chain combines TRBV4-2 with TRBJ2-3, with 8 nucleotides matching TRBD2. Germline-derived CDR1 and CDR2 are LGHNA and YNFKEQ. The J segment lost 5 bases and the V segment lost 4 bases, leaving 5 bases of the junction unmatched. The CDR3 sequence is 14 residues long. CDR3 residues: CASSPTSVGDTQYF. The CDR3 region has the DNA TGTGCCAGCAGCCCGACTAGCGTTGGAGATACGCAGTATTTT.

This clonotype was seen ten or more times. The V and J genes are TRBV27 and TRBJ2-5, with D possibly being TRBD1 or TRBD2 (6 bases each). V was trimmed by 5 bases and J by 3 bases, leaving 10 bases between them. CDR3 length: 13 residues. Germline V lookup: CDR1 MNHEY, CDR2 SMNVEV (reference sequence). The chain's CDR3 is CASSKGGKETQYF. The CDR3 DNA is TGTGCCAGCAGTAAAGGGGGGAAAGAGACCCAGTACTTC.

The chain employs TRBV27 and TRBJ2-7; possibly TRBD2 for D (6 bases). Germline CDR1 MNHEY, CDR2 SMNVEV (reference sequence). The CDR3 spans 11 residues. Deletions cut 10 bases from V and 12 bases from J, with 19 bases between. The CDR3, as DNA: TGTGCCACAGGGACTGGGCCCCTCATGTACTTC. This sequence encodes CATGTGPLMYF.

This clonotype has only a few counts. The chain combines TRBV18 with TRBJ2-1; no clear D. Germline CDR1 is KGHSH and CDR2 is LQKENI. This CDR3 has 15 residues. The V end lost 3 bases, the J end lost 3 bases, and 12 bases lay between the germline ends. CDR3 residues: CASSPSRSDYNEQFF. The DNA of the CDR3 is TGTGCCAGCTCACCCTCTCGATCTGACTACAATGAGCAGTTCTTC. The full variable domain, completed using reference TRBV18 and TRBJ2-1, is NAGVMQNPRHLVRRRGQEARLRCSPMKGHSHVYWYRQLPEEGLKFMVYLQKENIIDESGMPKERFSAEFPKEGPSILRIQQVVRGDSAAYFCASSPSRSDYNEQFFGPGTRLTVL.

The rearrangement links TRBV7-9 to TRBJ2-1, with D tentatively TRBD1 or TRBD2 (5 bases each). V lost 7 bases to trimming and J lost 6 bases, with 25 bases between them. Looked up from germline, CDR1 is SEHNR and CDR2 is FQNEAQ (reference sequence). This CDR3 has 17 residues. The CDR3 nucleotides read TGTGCCAGCACCCCGGCCCAAGGGACCAAAAAGGGCAATGAGCAGTTCTTC. Translated, it gives CASTPAQGTKKGNEQFF.